This T cell receptor (beta chain) was found in a study of CXCR3-negative and CXCR3-positive naive CD8 T cells (dated by TCRdb to the late 2010s). For the wider study: In total, roughly 130 million TRB reads were obtained, corresponding to roughly 1.5 +/- 0.3 million reads per library. TRBV-TRBJ cluster analysis included naive subsets from 5 donors and memory cells from 3 donors. The diversity and physicochemical repertoire analyses included under 12 donors pooled from two independent experiments. Broader findings and caveats from the paper: Both naive subsets had comparably high repertoire diversity, while memory CD8+ T cells had much lower repertoire diversity. CXCR3 expression partially decreased after cryopreservation, so most assays used freshly isolated PBMCs. Because surface CD5, which has been linked to self-reactivity in mice, was comparable between naive subsets, TCR interaction strength was also inferred from TRB CDR3 physicochemical properties. TRBV-TRBJ usage was similar between naive CXCR3-negative and CXCR3-positive cells from the same donor, while memory cells showed distinct patterns.

Each CD8+ T cell subset was flow-sorted in triplicate, and a few hundred thousand cells per subset were placed directly into RLT lysis buffer. Peripheral blood mononuclear cells were isolated from buffy coats using standard density gradient centrifugation. An RNeasy Mini Kit was used to extract total RNA from the sorted cells. The CDR3 holds 14 amino acids from the cysteine to the phenylalanine. The entry carries no DNA sequence. Taken from the germline V gene, the CDR1 and CDR2 loops are SGHRS and YFSETQ. Reads for this sample came from a NextSeq 550. The Human TCR Profiling Kit (MiLaboratory) was used to prepare UMI-labeled 5' RACE TRB cDNA libraries. The full amount of extracted RNA was used for cDNA synthesis, and the full amount of resulting cDNA was used for PCR amplification. The libraries were made side by side, with each library going through the same number of PCR cycles. In the authors' own workflow: With a requirement of at least two reads per UMI, MIGEC and MiXCR extracted about 49,000 +/- 11,000 unique UMI-labeled TRB cDNA molecules per library. Each library averaged roughly 36,000 +/- 9,600 functional in-frame TRB CDR3 nucleotide clonotypes without stop codons. After downsampling to 5000 UMI-labeled TRB molecules per sample, diversity metrics, including normalized Shannon-Wiener and Chao1, were computed in VDJtools. For the central five CDR3 residues, VDJtools calculated physicochemical properties weighted by clonotype size, namely interaction energy, strength, volume and Kidera factor 4. TCRdb reprocessed the reads, and each CDR3 protein sequence is entered once, without DNA. TCRdb, not the original authors, processed these V and J calls. This sample's table carries tens of thousands of distinct CDR3 sequences. 20% to 25% of the sample goes to the ten largest clones.

As to this clonotype: Its antigen remains undetermined.

The sequence derives from a human donor in good health. Some clones in this sample may be carry-over from other donors' samples. The V gene is TRBV5-1 and the J gene is TRBJ1-4; lacking DNA, the TRBD1 call made by TCRdb goes unchecked. Material for sequencing was memory CD8+ T cells from blood. Reading the label with the study, this specimen's cell subset or site is: conventional CD8+ memory T cells (TMEM), sorted as controls. The CDR3 region has the sequence CASSSRGQDEKLFF. With the rest looked up from the reference TRBV5-1 and TRBJ1-4 genes rather than sequenced, the full variable domain is KAGVTQTPRYLIKTRGQQVTLSCSPISGHRSVSWYQQTPGQGLQFLFEYFSETQRNKGNFPGRFSGRQFSNSRSEMNVSTLELGDSALYLCASSSRGQDEKLFFGSGTQLSVL.